This T cell receptor (beta chain) emerged from a study of regulatory T cells in long-lasting Graves disease. Overall study findings and caveats: Newly diagnosed disease favored TRBV20-1 and TRBJ2-1 over persistent disease.

About this clonotype itself: Antigen specificity is unknown.

Time point described: newly diagnosed GD, antithyroid drugs for less than 3 months. Making the TCR library involved RNA that had been extracted from PBMCs. EDTA tubes were used for drawing around 9.7 milliliters of peripheral blood. Combining iRepertoire HTBI primers with Arm-PCR of CDR3 regions, the authors built TCR beta libraries. TCRdb reprocessed the multiplex PCR reads with MiXCR, giving one entry per CDR3 protein. The table lists some 200,000 distinct CDR3 sequences, approximately 18% of them singletons, with roughly 12% in the top ten. Losses at the gene ends were 1 base for V and 2 bases for J; bases not matched to a gene: 1. Germline V gene data show CDR1 as SGHDT and CDR2 as YYEEEE. There are 14 residues in the CDR3. These same data were also listed under a study on T cells in Graves' hyperthyroidism and ophthalmopathy.

The source material was peripheral blood mononuclear cells (PBMCs), sampled at new diagnosis, from a patient treated with antithyroid drugs. The TCR was taken from a woman in her 30s with Graves disease. V is TRBV5-6 and J is TRBJ2-3; 7 bases align to TRBD2. CDR3 region: CASSLRLATDTQYF. In DNA, the CDR3 is TGTGCCAGCAGCTTGAGACTAGCCACAGATACGCAGTATTTT.